One sample yielded the 20 T cell receptor beta chains listed below, sequenced in a study of T cell repertoires in cytomegalovirus infection (dated by TCRdb to the late 2010s). These receptors are not linked to any known antigen. Reads for this sample came from an Illumina HiSeq 1500. The raw public reads went through TCRdb reprocessing: fastp at Q25, MiXCR clone calling, in-frame beta chains kept. Each entry merges the rows of one CDR3 protein and shows their most common DNA and genes. Across this sample there are around 340,000 distinct CDR3 sequences, with roughly 29% seen only once. Around 18% of the sample is held by the ten biggest clonotypes. The treatment or condition label on this specimen signifies: in vitro stimulation with specific CMV peptide epitopes to enrich CMV-specific T cells. The sample was cultured PBMCs, taken from culture after CMV antigen stimulation. Receptors were obtained from a human donor in good health (CMV status not recorded). Some clones in this sample may be carry-over from other donors' samples.

This clonotype came up a few times. The chain combines TRBV20-1 with TRBJ1-6; 7 bases fit TRBD1. CDR1 and CDR2 (germline): DFQATT, SNEGSKA (reference sequence). V lost 3 bases, J lost 8 bases, and 1 base stayed unmatched. This CDR3 spans 12 amino acids. The CDR3 spells CSASDRDSPLHF. The CDR3 region has the DNA TGCAGTGCTAGCGACAGGGATTCACCCCTCCACTTT.

V and J are TRBV11-2 and TRBJ2-1; D might be TRBD1 (5 bases). Trimming removed 4 bases from V and 8 bases from J, with 15 bases in between. The CDR3 sequence is 14 residues long. Germline CDR1 reads SGHAT; CDR2 reads FQNNGV. DNA of the CDR3: TGTGCCAGCAGCTCTGTCAGGGCGCTCTATGAGCAGTTCTTC. Its protein is CASSSVRALYEQFF.

This chain connects TRBV6-1 to TRBJ1-6; the D is unclear. Germline V lookup: CDR1 MNHNS, CDR2 SASEGT. Trimming took 2 bases from V and 8 from J, leaving 10 bases between them. The CDR3 spans 14 residues. CDR3 sequence reads: CASSESWPYSPLHF. The CDR3 DNA sequence: TGTGCCAGCAGTGAATCCTGGCCTTATTCACCCCTCCACTTT.

The chain is built from TRBV6-1 and TRBJ2-5; TRBD1 is a possible D gene (5 bases). Per the germline V gene, CDR1 is MNHNS and CDR2 is SASEGT. V lost 3 bases to trimming and J lost 1 base, with 15 bases between them. This CDR3 comprises 16 residues. CDR3 sequence (DNA): TGTGCCAGCAGTGACTGGTCGTGGGGCAGCCAAGAGACCCAGTACTTC. Protein sequence: CASSDWSWGSQETQYF.

This clonotype was found many times. The V call is TRBV7-8, the J call TRBJ2-7, with D possibly matching TRBD1 (6 bases). The V gene lost 4 bases and the J gene lost 1 base, with 14 bases spanning the gap. Per the germline V gene, CDR1 is SGHVS and CDR2 is FQNEAQ. The CDR3 contains 15 residues. DNA of the CDR3: TGTGCCAGCAGCTCCTCCTGGGACATTTCCTACGAGCAGTACTTC. Protein sequence: CASSSSWDISYEQYF.

This clonotype was seen many times. The genes are TRBV6-1 and TRBJ1-2; D possibly corresponds to TRBD1 (6 bases). The V end lost 6 bases, the J end lost 4 bases, and 18 bases lay between the germline ends. In germline, CDR1 is MNHNS, CDR2 SASEGT. The CDR3 runs to 15 residues. Here the CDR3 reads CASRDGGGSGYGYTF. CDR3 nucleotide sequence: TGTGCCAGCAGGGATGGCGGGGGCAGCGGCTATGGCTACACCTTC.

The gene calls are TRBV7-9 and TRBJ1-4; D is unresolved. There are 17 residues in the CDR3. Between the trimmed V and J ends, which lost 5 bases and 0 bases, there was a span of 16 bases. Germline lookup yields CDR1 SEHNR and CDR2 FQNEAQ (reference sequence). The CDR3 bases are TGTGCCAGCAGCGAACCCGGGAGTGTTGCAACTAATGAAAAACTGTTTTTT. It is translated as CASSEPGSVATNEKLFF.

The chain carries TRBV2 and TRBJ2-7, with a weak D call TRBD1 (5 bases). The V and J ends lost 6 bases and 3 bases respectively, with 15 bases between them. CDR1 is SNHLY, CDR2 FYNNEI, per germline. The CDR3 length is 14 residues. DNA of the CDR3: TGTGCCAGCAGGCTGAGTGGGGCCGTCTACGAGCAGTACTTC. Translated, it gives CASRLSGAVYEQYF.

This clonotype has only a few counts. V usage is TRBV28 and J usage is TRBJ2-7; maybe TRBD1 (5 bases). Germline CDR1 MDHEN, CDR2 SYDVKM. V lost 8 bases and J lost 4, with 15 bases in between. This CDR3 is 13 amino acids long. CDR3 protein: CASWGRAWYEQYF. The CDR3 nucleotides are TGTGCCAGCTGGGGCAGGGCTTGGTACGAGCAGTACTTC.

The chain combines TRBV10-3 with TRBJ2-3; D is perhaps TRBD1 (7 bases). This CDR3 has 15 amino acids. V was clipped by 8 bases and J by 5 bases, with 20 bases between them. The germline CDR1 and CDR2 sequences are ENHRY and SYGVKD. CDR3 bases: TGTGCCATCCTGGAGGGGGCGACAGGGAAAGATACGCAGTATTTT. Protein sequence: CAILEGATGKDTQYF.

CDR3 nucleotide sequence: TGTGCCAGCAGCTATGTCGCGGGAGAAGATACGCAGTATTTT. Protein: CASSYVAGEDTQYF. The gene calls are TRBV7-2 and TRBJ2-3; the match to TRBD2 covers 7 bases. The trim removed 4 bases at V and 5 bases at J, leaving 6 bases unmatched. CDR3 length: 14 amino acids. The germline V gene has CDR1 SGHTA and CDR2 FQGNSA.

The chain links TRBV27 to TRBJ1-2; perhaps TRBD1 as D (5 bases). CDR1 is MNHEY and CDR2 is SMNVEV in the germline V gene (reference sequence). The V end lost 2 bases, the J end lost 2 bases, and 9 bases lay between the germline ends. The CDR3 extends over 14 amino acids. The CDR3 here is CASSLRQTNYGYTF. The DNA for the CDR3 is TGTGCCAGCAGTTTAAGACAGACGAACTATGGCTACACCTTC.

This clonotype was counted a few times. This sequence joins TRBV6-6 and TRBJ1-1, with 8 bases aligning to TRBD1. The V and J ends lost 2 bases and 3 bases, in that order; junction bases with no gene match: 8. This CDR3 contains 16 residues. The germline V gene encodes CDR1 MNHNY and CDR2 SVGAGI (reference sequence). Here the CDR3 reads CASSYPTTGQDTEAFF. CDR3 coding DNA: TGTGCCAGCAGTTACCCGACCACGGGACAGGACACTGAAGCTTTCTTT.

A few counts support this clonotype. The rearrangement links TRBV12-3 or TRBV12-4 to TRBJ2-1; 9 positions agree with TRBD2. The junction had 4 bases not matched to a gene; V was cut back by 0 bases and J by 4 bases. This CDR3 region has 16 residues. The CDR3 loop reads CASSLASGGAYNEQFF. In DNA form, the CDR3 reads TGTGCCAGCAGTTTAGCTAGCGGGGGAGCATACAATGAGCAGTTCTTC.

This chain links TRBV29-1 with TRBJ2-7, with 8 bases fitting TRBD1. V was clipped by 5 bases and J by 5 bases; unmatched bases: 5. Germline loops: CDR1 SQVTM, CDR2 ANQGSEA. CDR3 length: 12 residues. The CDR3 protein is CSVRTGRNEQYF. In DNA form, the CDR3 reads TGCAGCGTTAGGACAGGGAGGAACGAGCAGTACTTC.

This clonotype was counted a few times. The genes are TRBV15 and TRBJ1-2, with 7 bases aligning to TRBD1. This CDR3 is 16 amino acids long. Unmatched junction bases numbered 7, after V lost 1 base and J lost 2 bases. In germline, CDR1 is LNHNV, CDR2 YYDKDF (reference sequence). For the CDR3, the DNA is TGTGCCACCAGCAGAGGAGGGGGCGCGGGGAACTATGGCTACACCTTC. It encodes CATSRGGGAGNYGYTF. Filled out from reference TRBV15 and TRBJ1-2, the complete variable domain reads DAMVIQNPRYQVTQFGKPVTLSCSQTLNHNVMYWYQQKSSQAPKLLFHYYDKDFNNEADTPDNFQSRRPNTSFCFLDIRSPGLGDTAMYLCATSRGGGAGNYGYTFGSGTRLTVV.

The chain has TRBV7-6 and TRBJ2-3, with D possibly being TRBD1 (5 bases). The CDR3 runs 15 residues. Germline V lookup: CDR1 SGHVS, CDR2 FNYEAQ. Trimming cost V 2 bases and J 1 base, with 10 bases left between them. DNA of the CDR3: TGTGCCAGCAGCTTATGGCTGGGGCGCACAGATACGCAGTATTTT. Translation gives CASSLWLGRTDTQYF.

This clonotype was counted a few times. V and J are TRBV19 and TRBJ2-1; tentatively, D is TRBD2 (5 bases). This CDR3 comprises 16 residues. Germline V lookup: CDR1 LNHDA, CDR2 SQIVND (reference sequence). Trimming pared 1 base from V and 5 bases from J, leaving 15 bases between. CDR3 nucleotides: TGTGCCAGTAGTATAGGTCGGACTCCCAGTAACAATGAGCAGTTCTTC. Its protein is CASSIGRTPSNNEQFF.

The V call is TRBV7-2, the J call TRBJ2-5; 8 nucleotides line up with TRBD1. The ends lost 3 bases at V and 3 bases at J; junction bases unmatched: 6. The CDR3 runs to 15 residues. Germline V gene sequence: CDR1 SGHTA, CDR2 FQGNSA. The chain's CDR3 is CASSFQTGEKETQYF. CDR3 nucleotides: TGTGCCAGCAGCTTTCAGACAGGGGAGAAAGAGACCCAGTACTTC.

The J gene is TRBJ1-2, the V gene TRBV20-1; perhaps TRBD1 as D (6 bases). The germline V gene has CDR1 DFQATT and CDR2 SNEGSKA (reference sequence). The CDR3 contains 15 residues. The V gene lost 0 bases and the J gene lost 0 bases, with 11 bases spanning the gap. The CDR3 DNA follows: TGCAGTGCTAGAGATCGGTCAGGGGCTAACTATGGCTACACCTTC. The encoded protein is CSARDRSGANYGYTF.